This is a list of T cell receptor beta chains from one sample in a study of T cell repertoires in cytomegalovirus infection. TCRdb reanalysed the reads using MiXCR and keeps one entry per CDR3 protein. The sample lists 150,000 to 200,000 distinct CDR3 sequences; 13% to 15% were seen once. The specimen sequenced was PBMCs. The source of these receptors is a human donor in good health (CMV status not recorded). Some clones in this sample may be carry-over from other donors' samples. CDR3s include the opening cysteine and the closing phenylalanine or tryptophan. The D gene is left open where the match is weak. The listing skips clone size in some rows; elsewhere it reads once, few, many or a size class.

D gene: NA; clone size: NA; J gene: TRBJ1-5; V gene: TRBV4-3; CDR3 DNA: TGCGCCAACAGCCAAGATCGACAGCTACATCAGCCCCAGCATTTT; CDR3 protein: CANSQDRQLHQPQHF
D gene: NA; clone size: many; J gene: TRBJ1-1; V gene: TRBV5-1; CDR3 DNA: TGCGCCAGCAGCCCGCAAGGAGGAACTGAAGCTTTCTTT; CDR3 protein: CASSPQGGTEAFF
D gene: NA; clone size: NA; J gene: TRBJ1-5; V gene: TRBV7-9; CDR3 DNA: TGTGCCAGCAGCTTAGGGACAGAAGGCAATCAGCCCCAGCATTTT; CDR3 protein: CASSLGTEGNQPQHF
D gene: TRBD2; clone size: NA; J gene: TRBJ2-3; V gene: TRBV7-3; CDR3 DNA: TGTGCCAGCAGCATTAGCGGGAAGCAGTATTTT; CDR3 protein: CASSISGKQYF
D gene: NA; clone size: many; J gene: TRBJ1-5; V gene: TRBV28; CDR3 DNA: TGTGCCAGCAGTTTAGGTTCGGGACAAGGCGTATATAGCAATCAGCCCCAGCATTTT; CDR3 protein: CASSLGSGQGVYSNQPQHF
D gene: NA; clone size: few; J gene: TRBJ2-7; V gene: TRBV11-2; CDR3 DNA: TGTGCCAGCAGTATGCGGGCTATCACTTCCTACGAGCAGTACTTC; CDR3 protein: CASSMRAITSYEQYF
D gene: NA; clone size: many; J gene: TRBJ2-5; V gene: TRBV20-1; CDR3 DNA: TGCAGTGCTCGCCTTGGAGAGACCCAGTACTTC; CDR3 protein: CSARLGETQYF
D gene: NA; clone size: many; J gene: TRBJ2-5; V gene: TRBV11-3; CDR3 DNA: TGTGCCAGCAGCCGGCTGAGCGGGGAGACCCAGTACTTC; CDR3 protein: CASSRLSGETQYF
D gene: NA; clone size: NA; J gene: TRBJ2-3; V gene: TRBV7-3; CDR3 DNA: TGTGCCAGCAGCTCACAGGGGGGGGGGACAGATACGCAGTATTTT; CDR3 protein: CASSSQGGGTDTQYF
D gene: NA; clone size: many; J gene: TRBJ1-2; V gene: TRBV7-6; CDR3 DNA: TGTGCCAGCAGCCCGGTGGGTACAGGATACCAGCTAGCTATGAGGAGCTACACCTTC; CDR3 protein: CASSPVGTGYQLAMRSYTF
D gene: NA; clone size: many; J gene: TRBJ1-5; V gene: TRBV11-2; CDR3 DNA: TGTGCCAGCAGCTGGCGGTCGGGGGTGCGCAATCAGCCCCAGCATTTT; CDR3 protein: CASSWRSGVRNQPQHF
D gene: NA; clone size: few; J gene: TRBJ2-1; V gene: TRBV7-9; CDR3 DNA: TGTGCCAGCAGCCTCGGGCCCACCAATGAGCAGTTCTTC; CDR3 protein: CASSLGPTNEQFF
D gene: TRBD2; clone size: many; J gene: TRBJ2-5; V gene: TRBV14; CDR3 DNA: TGTGCCAGCAGCCAAGAAACTAGCGGGAGTCAGGAGACCCAGTACTTC; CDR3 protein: CASSQETSGSQETQYF
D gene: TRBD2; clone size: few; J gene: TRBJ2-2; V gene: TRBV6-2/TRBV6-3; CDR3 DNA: TGTGCCAGCCGGACTAGCGGGAGTCCCAACACCGGGGAGCTGTTTTTT; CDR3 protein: CASRTSGSPNTGELFF
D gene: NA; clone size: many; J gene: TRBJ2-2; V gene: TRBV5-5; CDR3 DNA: TGTGCCAGCAGCTTGGGGCTGACGAACACCGGGGAGCTGTTTTTT; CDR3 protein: CASSLGLTNTGELFF
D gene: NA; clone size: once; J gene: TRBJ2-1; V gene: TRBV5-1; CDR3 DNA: TGCGCCAGCAGCCCGGACCTGGGCACCTACAATGAGCAGTTCTTC; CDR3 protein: CASSPDLGTYNEQFF
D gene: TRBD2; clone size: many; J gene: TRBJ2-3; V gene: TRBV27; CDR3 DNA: TGTGCCAGTCTCCGTCTAGCGGGAGTTAGGACAGATACGCAGTATTTT; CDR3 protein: CASLRLAGVRTDTQYF
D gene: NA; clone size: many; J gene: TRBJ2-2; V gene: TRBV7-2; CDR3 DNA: TGTGCCAGCAGCTTAGTTTTAGTTACCGGGGAGCTGTTTTTT; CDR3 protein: CASSLVLVTGELFF
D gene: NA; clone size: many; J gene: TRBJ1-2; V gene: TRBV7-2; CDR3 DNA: TGTGCCAGCAGCTCACAAGCCACCGCCATTAACTATGGCTACACCTTC; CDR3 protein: CASSSQATAINYGYTF
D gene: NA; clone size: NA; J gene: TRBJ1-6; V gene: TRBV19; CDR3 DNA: TGTGCCAGTAGTGCCACAGGGTCACCCCTCCACTTT; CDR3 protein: CASSATGSPLHF
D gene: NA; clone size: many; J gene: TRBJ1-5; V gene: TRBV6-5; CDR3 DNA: TGTGCCAGCAGACCCGGGACATACTATCAGCCCCAGCATTTT; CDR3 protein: CASRPGTYYQPQHF
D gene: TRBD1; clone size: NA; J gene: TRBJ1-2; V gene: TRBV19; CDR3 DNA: TGTGCCAGTAGTATGACAGGGCGCGGCTACACCTTC; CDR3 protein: CASSMTGRGYTF
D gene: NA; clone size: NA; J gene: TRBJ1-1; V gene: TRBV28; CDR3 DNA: TGTGCCAGCAGTTACGGCGACACTGAAGCTTTCTTT; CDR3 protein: CASSYGDTEAFF
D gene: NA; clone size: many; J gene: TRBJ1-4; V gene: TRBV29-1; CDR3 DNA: TGCAGCGTTGATAAGCTCGCCGAACGTGAAAAACTGTTTTTT; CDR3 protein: CSVDKLAEREKLFF
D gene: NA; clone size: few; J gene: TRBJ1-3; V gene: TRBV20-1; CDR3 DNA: TGCAGTGCTAGAACCGGGACGTCGGGAAACACCATATATTTT; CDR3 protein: CSARTGTSGNTIYF
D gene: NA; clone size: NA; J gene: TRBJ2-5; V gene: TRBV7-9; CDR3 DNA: TGTGCCAGCAGCTTGGGGACTCCCCCGAAGACCCAGTACTTC; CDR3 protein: CASSLGTPPKTQYF
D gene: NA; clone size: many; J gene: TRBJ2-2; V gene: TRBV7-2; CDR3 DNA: TGTGCCAGCAGCTGGGACCGGGGGAACACCGGGGAGCTGTTTTTT; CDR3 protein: CASSWDRGNTGELFF
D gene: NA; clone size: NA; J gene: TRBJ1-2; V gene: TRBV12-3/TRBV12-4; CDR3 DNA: TGTGCCAGCAGTGCCCCCGGGGCCTGGGGGTATGGCTACACCTTC; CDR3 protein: CASSAPGAWGYGYTF
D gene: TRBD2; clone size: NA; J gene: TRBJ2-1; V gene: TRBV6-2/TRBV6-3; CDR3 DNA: TGTGCCGCGGGGGGGGGTATCTACAATGAGCAGTTCTTC; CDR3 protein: CAAGGGIYNEQFF
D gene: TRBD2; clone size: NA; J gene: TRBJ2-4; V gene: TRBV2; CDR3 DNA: TGTGCCAGCAGCGCGGGGGGACTAGCCAAAAACATTCAGTACTTC; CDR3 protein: CASSAGGLAKNIQYF
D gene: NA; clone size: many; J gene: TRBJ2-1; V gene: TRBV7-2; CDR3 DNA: TGTGCCATCAACCCGAATGAGCAGTTCTTC; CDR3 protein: CAINPNEQFF
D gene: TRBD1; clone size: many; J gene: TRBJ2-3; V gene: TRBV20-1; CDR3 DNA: TGCAGTGCCTCCCCAGGGGGAGGCACAGATACGCAGTATTTT; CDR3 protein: CSASPGGGTDTQYF
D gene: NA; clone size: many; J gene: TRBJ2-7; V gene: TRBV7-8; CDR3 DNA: TGTGCCAGCAGCTTAGGAGGACCCCTCGGCGAGCAGTACTTC; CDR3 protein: CASSLGGPLGEQYF
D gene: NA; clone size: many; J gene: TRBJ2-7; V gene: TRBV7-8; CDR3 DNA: TGTGCCAGCAGCTCCTTCAGCCAGGTTAACTACGAGCAGTACTTC; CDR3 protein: CASSSFSQVNYEQYF
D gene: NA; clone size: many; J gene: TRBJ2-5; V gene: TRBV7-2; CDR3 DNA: TGTGCCAGCAGCTCTGAGGTTATGCAGACCCAGTACTTC; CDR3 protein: CASSSEVMQTQYF
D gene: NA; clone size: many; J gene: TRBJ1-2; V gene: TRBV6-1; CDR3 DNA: TGTGCCAGCACCCGGACGTGGGGCTACACCTTC; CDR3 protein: CASTRTWGYTF
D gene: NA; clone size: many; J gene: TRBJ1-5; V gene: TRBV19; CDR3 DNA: TGTGCCAGTACCTTACGGGTCAGGGGAGATAATCAGCCCCAGCATTTT; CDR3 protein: CASTLRVRGDNQPQHF
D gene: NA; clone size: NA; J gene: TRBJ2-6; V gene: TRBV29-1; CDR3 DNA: TGCAGCGTTGCCGAGCAGGGGTTCCCTGGGGCCAACGTCCTGACTTTC; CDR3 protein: CSVAEQGFPGANVLTF
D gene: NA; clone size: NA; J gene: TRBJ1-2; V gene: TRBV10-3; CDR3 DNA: TGTGCCATCAGTAAGCGGCCTAGGGGGGGGCTGGACTATGGCTACACCTTC; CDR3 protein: CAISKRPRGGLDYGYTF
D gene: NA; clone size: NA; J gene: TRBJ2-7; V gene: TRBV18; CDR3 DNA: TGTGCCAGCTCATCCCTACCCTCCTACGAGCAGTACTTC; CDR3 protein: CASSSLPSYEQYF
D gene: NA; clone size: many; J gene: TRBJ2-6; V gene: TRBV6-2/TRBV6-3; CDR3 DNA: TGTGCCAGCAGACCCGATTTCTTGGACAGAGAATCTGGGGCCAACGTCCTGACTTTC; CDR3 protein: CASRPDFLDRESGANVLTF
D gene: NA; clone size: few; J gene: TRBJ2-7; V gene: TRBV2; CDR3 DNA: TGTGCCAGCTATGAGTTCGAGGAGCAGTACTTC; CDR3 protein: CASYEFEEQYF
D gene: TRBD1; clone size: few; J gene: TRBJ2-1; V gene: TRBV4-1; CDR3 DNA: TGCGCCAGCAGCCAAGATAGGACAGGGTCGTACAATGAGCAGTTCTTC; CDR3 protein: CASSQDRTGSYNEQFF
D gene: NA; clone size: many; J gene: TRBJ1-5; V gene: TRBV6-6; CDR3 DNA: TGTGCCAGCAGTTACTCGTTACGGGACAATCAGCCCCAGCATTTT; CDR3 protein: CASSYSLRDNQPQHF
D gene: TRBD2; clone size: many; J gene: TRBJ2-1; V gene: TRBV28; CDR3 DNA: TGTGCCAGCAGTCCCTCGGGGGGTGGCTCCTACAATGAGCAGTTCTTC; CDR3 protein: CASSPSGGGSYNEQFF
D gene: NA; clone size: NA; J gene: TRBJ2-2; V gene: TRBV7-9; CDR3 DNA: TGTGCCAGCAGCTTCTGGCCTAGGCGGAACACCGGGGAGCTGTTTTTT; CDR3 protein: CASSFWPRRNTGELFF
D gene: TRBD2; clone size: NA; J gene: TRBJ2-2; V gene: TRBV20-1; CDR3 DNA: TGCAGTGCCGGACTAGCGGGAGGTTTCGGGGAGCTGTTTTTT; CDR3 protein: CSAGLAGGFGELFF
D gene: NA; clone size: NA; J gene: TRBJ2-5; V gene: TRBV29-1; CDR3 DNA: TGCAGCGTTGAAGGCCAAGAGACCCAGTACTTC; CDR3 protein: CSVEGQETQYF
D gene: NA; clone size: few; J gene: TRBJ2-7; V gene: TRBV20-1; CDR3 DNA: TGCAGTGCTAAGCGGTACTTCCTATACGAGCAGTACTTC; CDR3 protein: CSAKRYFLYEQYF
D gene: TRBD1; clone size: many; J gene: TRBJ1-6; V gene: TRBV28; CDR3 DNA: TGTGCCAGCAGCGAAAGACAGGGACTGGGGGATTCACCCCTCCACTTT; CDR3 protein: CASSERQGLGDSPLHF
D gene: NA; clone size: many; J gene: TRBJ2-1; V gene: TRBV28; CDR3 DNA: TGTGCCAGCAGTTCCGGAGGGCCCCGGAAGGATGAGCAGTTCTTC; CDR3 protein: CASSSGGPRKDEQFF
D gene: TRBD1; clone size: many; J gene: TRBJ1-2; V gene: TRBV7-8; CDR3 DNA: TGTGCCAGCAGCTTGGAGGGACAGGGCTATGGCTACACCTTC; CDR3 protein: CASSLEGQGYGYTF